This note documents a single TCR beta chain sequence. V shed 2 bases, J shed 3 bases, and the junction held 5 bases outside the gene matches. The CDR3 spans 14 residues. The germline V gene has CDR1 SGDLS and CDR2 YYNGEE. These data come from a study of blood T cell repertoires in COVID-19. Some clones are missing from TCRdb's copy, which holds only in-frame ones; the method was immunoSEQ multiplex PCR. The table records about 100,000 clones, 70% to 80% of them present only once. The rearrangement links TRBV9 to TRBJ2-7; 7 bases fit TRBD1. The specimen was peripheral blood. The sequence came from a man aged 65 to 85 with active or convalescent COVID-19. The chain's CDR3 is CASSVTGSNYEQYF. Here the CDR3 DNA reads TGTGCCAGCAGCGTGACAGGGTCCAACTACGAGCAGTACTTC.